This passage covers 12 T cell receptor beta chains from one sample sequenced in a study of blood T cells in healthy people across ages. Then a second PCR, running roughly 6 to 12 cycles, was carried out with a sample-barcoded 5' primer and a J-beta primer mix. One entry per CDR3 protein results from TCRdb running MiXCR on the 5' RACE reads. There are about 1.4 million distinct CDR3 sequences in the sample; approximately 60% occur only once, and about 6.3% lies in the top ten. Sample: blood. Receptors originate from a man in his late teens or twenties in good health.

This chain uses TRBV28 with TRBJ2-6; the D is unclear. The CDR3 contains 15 residues. Germline lookup yields CDR1 MDHEN and CDR2 SYDVKM. V lost 3 bases to trimming and J lost 4 bases, with 10 bases between them. The CDR3 protein is CASSLPFVGANVLTF. The CDR3 DNA reads TGTGCCAGCAGTTTGCCGTTTGTAGGGGCCAACGTCCTGACTTTC.

The chain uses TRBV15 and TRBJ2-6; the match to TRBD1 covers 8 bases. The V gene's germline CDR1 is LNHNV and CDR2 YYDKDF (reference sequence). CDR3 length: 17 residues. Trimming cost V 0 bases and J 2 bases; bases outside gene matches: 3. This CDR3 is CATSREDRATGANVLTF. CDR3 bases: TGTGCCACCAGCAGAGAGGACAGGGCAACTGGGGCCAACGTCCTGACTTTC.

This clonotype was picked up a small number of times. This sequence joins TRBV4-2 and TRBJ2-7, with 13 bases lining up with TRBD2. The CDR3 loop spans 18 amino acids. The germline V gene encodes CDR1 LGHNA and CDR2 YNFKEQ. With V trimmed by 0 bases and J by 4 bases, 9 bases remained unmatched. This chain's CDR3 is CASSQDSTSGRADYEQYF. In DNA form, the CDR3 reads TGTGCCAGCAGCCAAGATTCCACTAGCGGGAGGGCCGATTACGAGCAGTACTTC.

The chain couples TRBV29-1 to TRBJ2-7, with D possibly being TRBD1 (5 bases). The CDR3 has 14 amino acids. Germline V gives CDR1 SQVTM, CDR2 ANQGSEA. V lost 7 bases to trimming and J lost 2 bases, with 18 bases between them. CDR3 loop: CSAADSLGPYEQYF. For the CDR3, the DNA is TGCAGCGCCGCCGACAGCCTAGGGCCCTACGAGCAGTACTTC.

The chain carries TRBV29-1 and TRBJ2-5; perhaps TRBD2 as D (7 bases). The V end was cut by 2 bases, the J end by 3 bases, with 16 bases between. The CDR3 is 15 amino acids. CDR1 is SQVTM and CDR2 is ANQGSEA in the germline V gene. The CDR3 region has the DNA TGCAGCGTTGAACCGGGACGGGGGGCGGAAGAGACCCAGTACTTC. Translation gives CSVEPGRGAEETQYF.

The gene calls are TRBV5-1 and TRBJ1-1; tentatively, D is TRBD1 (5 bases). Trimming removed 1 base from V and 11 bases from J, with 30 bases in between. Germline-derived CDR1 and CDR2 are SGHRS and YFSETQ. The CDR3 covers 18 residues. The CDR3 here is CASSLPGPRLSGLNDAFF. CDR3 nucleotide sequence: TGCGCCAGCAGCTTGCCGGGACCGCGTCTTTCCGGCCTGAATGATGCTTTCTTT. Combining the CDR3 with reference TRBV5-1 and TRBJ1-1 gives the whole variable domain KAGVTQTPRYLIKTRGQQVTLSCSPISGHRSVSWYQQTPGQGLQFLFEYFSETQRNKGNFPGRFSGRQFSNSRSEMNVSTLELGDSALYLCASSLPGPRLSGLNDAFFGQGTRLTVV.

V is TRBV12-3 or TRBV12-4 and J is TRBJ2-4, with D possibly TRBD1 on 6 matching bases. V shed 5 bases and J shed 9 bases, with 11 bases lying between them. The CDR3 totals 12 residues. The CDR3 nucleotides are TGTGCCAGCAGTCCACAGGGATCCATTCAGTACTTC. Amino acids: CASSPQGSIQYF.

This clonotype was recorded a few times. This chain joins TRBV5-1 and TRBJ2-1; D gene uncertain. Looked up from germline, CDR1 is SGHRS and CDR2 is YFSETQ. V was shortened by 4 bases and J by 1 base, with 12 bases between the two germline ends. The CDR3 length is 15 residues. The CDR3 loop reads CASSPRMVSYNEQFF. CDR3 DNA: TGCGCCAGCAGCCCCCGGATGGTTTCCTACAATGAGCAGTTCTTC.

This chain joins TRBV7-9 and TRBJ1-1; D may be TRBD1 (5 bases). CDR3 length: 16 residues. Looked up from germline, CDR1 is SEHNR and CDR2 is FQNEAQ (reference sequence). Trimming pared 3 bases from V and 1 base from J, leaving 15 bases between. CDR3 coding DNA: TGTGCCAGCAGCTTGGCCCCGGGACTCCCGAACACTGAAGCTTTCTTT. This gives the protein CASSLAPGLPNTEAFF. The complete variable domain, with remaining parts taken from reference TRBV7-9 and TRBJ1-1, reads DTGVSQNPRHKITKRGQNVTFRCDPISEHNRLYWYRQTLGQGPEFLTYFQNEAQLEKSRLLSDRFSAERPKGSFSTLEIQRTEQGDSAMYLCASSLAPGLPNTEAFFGQGTRLTVV.

This clonotype has just a few counts. The rearrangement uses TRBV20-1 and TRBJ2-1; 8 positions agree with TRBD2. The J call may be mistaken, given a closer DNA end match to TRBJ2-7. Germline loops: CDR1 DFQATT, CDR2 SNEGSKA (reference sequence). The CDR3 contains 13 residues. CDR3 in amino acids: CSASGGAGNEQYF. Written as DNA, the CDR3 is TGCAGTGCTAGCGGGGGGGCCGGTAACGAGCAGTACTTC.

This clonotype appeared once. DNA of the CDR3: TGTGCCAGCAGCGGCGGGGACAGGGTTGGCTATGGCTACACCTTC. It specifies CASSGGDRVGYGYTF. This chain uses TRBV11-2 with TRBJ1-2; 9 positions agree with TRBD1. V dropped 5 bases and J dropped 4; count of bases not matched to a gene: 8. From germline, CDR1 is SGHAT and CDR2 FQNNGV. This CDR3 is 15 amino acids long.

This clonotype showed up just a few times. The V call is TRBV7-9, the J call TRBJ1-2, with D unclear. The V end was cut by 8 bases, the J end by 2 bases, with 9 bases between. CDR1 is SEHNR, CDR2 FQNEAQ, per germline (reference sequence). The CDR3 is 12 amino acids. The DNA for the CDR3 is TGTGCCAGCGTGAGCGAAAACTATGGCTACACCTTC. This sequence encodes CASVSENYGYTF.